A single sample is the source of the 20 T cell receptor beta chains below, sequenced in a study of OX40 agonist ivuxolimab in advanced cancers. The data were produced by immunoSEQ multiplex PCR, yet TCRdb's version contains in-frame clones alone and is incomplete. The sample holds 13,000 to 15,000 clones, around 77% seen once. The sequencing here drew on CD4+ or CD8+ T cells sorted from blood, taken in a trial of the OX40 agonist ivuxolimab. The receptor set was obtained from an adult with an advanced solid tumor such as melanoma, head and neck, liver or kidney cancer.

This sequence joins TRBV20-1 and TRBJ2-7; D call uncertain. CDR1 is DFQATT, CDR2 SNEGSKA, per germline (reference sequence). Trimming stripped 6 bases from V and 6 bases from J, with 12 bases between. CDR3 length equals 11 residues. As DNA, the CDR3 is TGCAGTGCGTCGAAGGGCGCCGAGCAGTACTTC. Protein: CSASKGAEQYF.

The V call is TRBV13, the J call TRBJ2-3; 14 bases are shared with TRBD2. Per germline, CDR1 PRHDT and CDR2 FYEKMQ (reference sequence). CDR3 length equals 16 residues. V trimming: 5 bases; J trimming: 4 bases; junction bases outside the gene matches: 5. The CDR3 loop reads CASSPVGLAGADTQYF. CDR3 bases: TGTGCCAGCAGCCCTGTGGGACTAGCGGGAGCAGATACGCAGTATTTT.

The V and J genes are TRBV11-3 and TRBJ2-1, with 7 bases that match TRBD2. J lost 8 bases, V lost 1 base, and 5 bases had no gene match. The CDR3 is made up of 14 amino acids. Germline CDR1 SGHNT, CDR2 YENEEA. The CDR3 coding sequence is TGTGCCAGCAGCTTAGGGGGAGGGGCGGATGAGCAGTTCTTC. Residues: CASSLGGGADEQFF.

The chain carries TRBV4-1 and TRBJ2-2, with a weak D call TRBD1 (5 bases). This CDR3 region has 15 residues. Trimming left V 4 bases short and J 6 bases short, with 15 bases between. Per the germline V gene, CDR1 is MGHRA and CDR2 is YSYEKL. CDR3 coding DNA: TGCGCCAGCAGCCTATCAGCTCAGGGTGCCGGGGAGCTGTTTTTT. This sequence encodes CASSLSAQGAGELFF.

This clone rates as medium-sized. The gene calls are TRBV5-1 and TRBJ1-1; D is undetermined. Per the germline V gene, CDR1 is SGHRS and CDR2 is YFSETQ. V was cut by 1 base and J by 5 bases, with 3 bases left in between. CDR3 length: 11 residues. In DNA, the CDR3 is TGCGCCAGCAGCTTGTCGACTGAAGCTTTCTTT. The encoded protein is CASSLSTEAFF. The whole variable domain, filled in from reference TRBV5-1 and TRBJ1-1, reads KAGVTQTPRYLIKTRGQQVTLSCSPISGHRSVSWYQQTPGQGLQFLFEYFSETQRNKGNFPGRFSGRQFSNSRSEMNVSTLELGDSALYLCASSLSTEAFFGQGTRLTVV.

The chain employs TRBV30 and TRBJ2-3; a weak D match, TRBD2 (5 bases). Germline V gene sequence: CDR1 GTSNPN, CDR2 SVGIG (reference sequence). This CDR3 is 13 amino acids long. Trimming left V 0 bases short and J 6 bases short, with 10 bases between. The CDR3, as DNA: TGTGCCTGGAGTGTAGGTGGGAGTGATACGCAGTATTTT. Translation: CAWSVGGSDTQYF.

This clone counts as medium-sized. The chain carries TRBV27 and TRBJ2-5; 7 nucleotides match TRBD2. Germline values: CDR1 MNHEY, CDR2 SMNVEV (reference sequence). V lost 7 bases, J lost 2 bases, and 7 bases stayed unmatched. This CDR3 is built from 14 residues. This chain's CDR3 is CASNPGGRQETQYF. CDR3 bases: TGTGCCAGCAACCCGGGAGGAAGACAAGAGACCCAGTACTTC.

This rearrangement joins TRBV2 to TRBJ1-5, with 7 bases aligning to TRBD1. The CDR3 covers 13 residues. Per germline, CDR1 SNHLY and CDR2 FYNNEI. CDR3 DNA sequence: TGTGCTAGCCGGAACAGGGGCGGCCAGCCCCAGCATTTT. Its protein is CASRNRGGQPQHF.

The chain links TRBV2 to TRBJ2-7; 8 bases align to TRBD2. V was clipped by 3 bases and J by 1 base; unmatched bases: 5. The CDR3 is 15 amino acids. Germline V CDR1 and CDR2: SNHLY, FYNNEI. In nucleotides, the CDR3 is TGTGCCAGCAGTGATGGCCTAGCGGGTTCCTACGAGCAGTACTTC. As protein: CASSDGLAGSYEQYF. The full variable domain, completed using reference TRBV2 and TRBJ2-7, is EPEVTQTPSHQVTQMGQEVILRCVPISNHLYFYWYRQILGQKVEFLVSFYNNEISEKSEIFDDQFSVERPDGSNFTLKIRSTKLEDSAMYFCASSDGLAGSYEQYFGPGTRLTVT.

The table lists this clone with a few counts. An end of the junction does not agree with germline; a read error may underlie this. This chain connects TRBV2 to TRBJ2-3, with D perhaps TRBD1 or TRBD2 (5 bases each). This CDR3 has 12 residues. CDR1 SNHLY and CDR2 FYNNEI come from the germline V gene. Here the CDR3 reads CASRATGTPGFF. The CDR3 DNA sequence: TGTGCCAGCAGGGCAACCGGGACCCCGGGGTTTTTT.

By sample fraction, this clone is medium-sized. This chain uses TRBV6-1 with TRBJ2-7; tentatively, D is TRBD1 (6 bases). Trimming left V 2 bases short and J 3 bases short, with 11 bases between. Germline assignment: CDR1 MNHNS and CDR2 SASEGT. The CDR3 has 14 amino acids. The CDR3 sequence: CASSEYDRIYEQYF. The CDR3 DNA reads TGTGCCAGCAGTGAATATGACAGGATCTACGAGCAGTACTTC.

The chain links TRBV6-5 to TRBJ2-1; TRBD2 is a possible D gene (5 bases). The ends were cut back, 2 bases at V and 9 bases at J, with 17 bases in the middle. The CDR3 totals 15 residues. The germline V gene has CDR1 MNHEY and CDR2 SVGAGI. CDR3 sequence reads: CASSYVGGSGFEQFF. The CDR3 DNA sequence: TGTGCCAGCAGTTACGTAGGCGGGTCAGGCTTTGAGCAGTTCTTC.

This clone was found a few times. The chain combines TRBV30 with TRBJ1-2; possibly TRBD1 for D (5 bases). The V gene's germline CDR1 is GTSNPN and CDR2 SVGIG (reference sequence). V was pared by 0 bases and J by 5 bases, with 13 bases between. The CDR3 covers 14 residues. CDR3 protein: CAWSVGTTFYGYTF. The CDR3 nucleotides read TGTGCCTGGAGTGTCGGGACTACTTTTTATGGCTACACCTTC.

The chain links TRBV27 to TRBJ2-5; D is undetermined. Germline loops: CDR1 MNHEY, CDR2 SMNVEV (reference sequence). CDR3 length equals 15 residues. Trimming left V 5 bases short and J 2 bases short, with 15 bases between. The CDR3 loop is CASSAWTEGQETQYF. The CDR3 DNA reads TGTGCCAGCAGTGCGTGGACGGAAGGGCAAGAGACCCAGTACTTC.

The chain has TRBV7-3 and TRBJ2-1; 11 bases are a match to TRBD2. The CDR3 spans 19 residues. V lost 4 bases and J lost 0; bases outside the gene matches: 11. From germline, CDR1 is SGHTA and CDR2 FQGTGA. The CDR3 DNA reads TGTGCCAGCAGCTCCCGGGGTAGCGGGAGGGATAGCTCCTACAATGAGCAGTTCTTC. This codes for CASSSRGSGRDSSYNEQFF.

This sequence joins TRBV4-1 and TRBJ2-5; TRBD2 agrees at 7 bases. Unmatched junction bases numbered 6, after V lost 0 bases and J lost 5 bases. This CDR3 spans 15 amino acids. CDR1 MGHRA and CDR2 YSYEKL come from the germline V gene. CDR3 loop: CASSQEAGSVETQYF. CDR3 in DNA: TGCGCCAGCAGCCAAGAAGCGGGAAGTGTCGAGACCCAGTACTTC.

The V gene is TRBV18, the J gene TRBJ1-1, with TRBD1 as a possible D gene (5 bases). The CDR3 runs to 14 residues. Germline V gene lookup returns CDR1 KGHSH and CDR2 LQKENI. V lost 6 bases and J 1 base, leaving 12 bases between the germline ends. CDR3 in amino acids: CASSRGTENTEAFF. CDR3 nucleotide sequence: TGTGCCAGCTCCCGCGGGACGGAGAACACTGAAGCTTTCTTT.

The rearrangement uses TRBV4-2 and TRBJ2-7; D remains unclear. Trimming removed 1 base at V and 3 bases at J, with 10 bases between. Germline assignment: CDR1 LGHNA and CDR2 YNFKEQ. The CDR3 is 14 amino acids. CDR3 sequence: CASSQALGGYEQYF. In nucleotides, the CDR3 is TGTGCCAGCAGCCAAGCATTAGGTGGCTACGAGCAGTACTTC.

This clone has more than one count but fewer than ten. The rearrangement links TRBV7-3 to TRBJ2-6; weak D call: TRBD2 (5 bases). The CDR3 has 18 residues. Per germline, CDR1 SGHTA and CDR2 FQGTGA. The V end was cut by 5 bases, the J end by 0 bases, with 17 bases between. The CDR3 DNA is TGTGCCAGCAGCCCCTCACTAGGGAAAGTCTCTGGGGCCAACGTCCTGACTTTC. Translated: CASSPSLGKVSGANVLTF.

With regard to this clone: Different DNA sequences within this sample yield the same CDR3. CDR3 protein: CSVEDTGYEQYF. The CDR3 DNA reads as TGCAGCGTTGAAGATACAGGCTACGAGCAGTACTTC. J is TRBJ2-7 and V is TRBV29-1; a weak D match, TRBD1 (5 bases). The germline V gene encodes CDR1 SQVTM and CDR2 ANQGSEA. This CDR3 contains 12 residues. Trimming shortened V by 0 bases and J by 3 bases, and 6 bases separated the two germline ends.